Each of the 18 T cell receptor beta chains below was sequenced from the same sample in a study of T cells in Graves' hyperthyroidism and ophthalmopathy. RNA transcripts served as the template for amplifying TCR beta CDR3 regions. The HTBI set primed first-round TCR CDR3 RT-PCR. TCRdb processed the multiplex PCR reads anew with MiXCR; each CDR3 protein has one entry. The data show 300,000 to 400,000 distinct CDR3 sequences, roughly 20% seen once. Sequenced input: blood. The receptors here all came from a woman aged 45-65 years with Graves' hyperthyroidism.

This clonotype was observed a few times. The V and J genes are TRBV20-1 and TRBJ2-5, with TRBD2 matching over 9 bases. The V and J ends lost 3 bases and 7 bases, in that order; junction bases with no gene match: 9. This CDR3 contains 14 residues. Germline V gene lookup returns CDR1 DFQATT and CDR2 SNEGSKA (reference sequence). This chain's CDR3 is CSARERGATMTQYF. The CDR3 region has the DNA TGCAGTGCTAGGGAGCGGGGGGCAACAATGACCCAGTACTTC.

This chain uses TRBV11-2 with TRBJ2-5; D uncertain. The CDR3 is 13 residues long. Germline CDR1 reads SGHAT; CDR2 reads FQNNGV. The V and J ends lost 5 bases and 2 bases respectively, with 9 bases between them. DNA for the CDR3: TGTGCCAGCAGCCTCGCGGAACAAGAGACCCAGTACTTC. Protein product: CASSLAEQETQYF.

The rearrangement uses TRBV2 and TRBJ2-5; tentatively, D is TRBD2 (6 bases). The V and J ends lost 8 bases and 4 bases respectively, with 20 bases between them. The CDR3 length is 15 residues. CDR1 and CDR2 (germline): SNHLY, FYNNEI. The chain's CDR3 is CASHRERTKGETQYF. The CDR3 nucleotides read TGTGCCAGCCACCGAGAGCGGACTAAGGGAGAGACCCAGTACTTC.

This clonotype was recorded a few times. The rearrangement links TRBV20-1 to TRBJ1-2, with TRBD1 identical over 8 bases. Unmatched junction bases numbered 3, after V lost 1 base and J lost 5 bases. The CDR3 length is 13 residues. Germline V gene sequence: CDR1 DFQATT, CDR2 SNEGSKA (reference sequence). CDR3 residues: CSARVTGGYGYTF. CDR3 in DNA: TGCAGTGCTAGAGTAACAGGGGGATATGGCTACACCTTC.

This clonotype was seen many times. The chain combines TRBV18 with TRBJ1-1, with D possibly TRBD1 on 6 matching bases. The CDR3 covers 16 residues. Trimming took off 0 bases at V and 1 base at J, with 12 bases between the two ends. Germline V lookup: CDR1 KGHSH, CDR2 LQKENI. CDR3 in amino acids: CASSPPSQGSNTEAFF. CDR3 in DNA: TGTGCCAGCTCACCACCGTCTCAGGGGTCGAACACTGAAGCTTTCTTT. Full variable domain (remainder filled in from reference TRBV18 and TRBJ1-1): NAGVMQNPRHLVRRRGQEARLRCSPMKGHSHVYWYRQLPEEGLKFMVYLQKENIIDESGMPKERFSAEFPKEGPSILRIQQVVRGDSAAYFCASSPPSQGSNTEAFFGQGTRLTVV.

This clonotype was counted many times. This chain joins TRBV2 and TRBJ2-3; the D is unclear. CDR3 length: 14 residues. V was pared by 7 bases and J by 2 bases, with 13 bases between. Germline lookup yields CDR1 SNHLY and CDR2 FYNNEI. CDR3 nucleotide sequence: TGTGCCAGCACCCCCCTTGGGGTCACAGATACGCAGTATTTT. Amino acids: CASTPLGVTDTQYF.

This clonotype was recorded only once. The germline gene is not matched at one end of the junction; a read error may be the cause. V and J are TRBV11-2 and TRBJ2-1; D is perhaps TRBD2 (6 bases). Germline V gives CDR1 SGHAT, CDR2 FQNNGV. This CDR3 is 14 amino acids long. CDR3 residues: CAGSLASAYNEQFF. The CDR3 DNA sequence: TGTGCCGGCAGCTTAGCTAGCGCCTACAATGAGCAGTTCTTC.

Note on this clonotype: A much bigger clone sits one base away, suggesting this may be a read error. The chain combines TRBV2 with TRBJ1-2; D not resolved. Germline loops: CDR1 SNHLY, CDR2 FYNNEI. The CDR3 length is 12 residues. Here the CDR3 reads CASSPTQDGHTF. DNA of the CDR3: TGTGCCAGCAGTCCTACACAAGATGGCCACACCTTC.

This clonotype was recorded at least ten times. The V gene is TRBV29-1, the J gene TRBJ2-1; 11 bases map to TRBD2. After removal of 4 bases from V and 2 bases from J, the junction contained 10 bases not matched to a gene. Germline CDR1 and CDR2: SQVTM and ANQGSEA. The CDR3 length is 17 residues. The CDR3 DNA is TGCAGCGTTGTTCCTAGCGGGGGGTACGGGACCTACAATGAGCAGTTCTTC. Its protein product is CSVVPSGGYGTYNEQFF.

The J gene is TRBJ1-3, the V gene TRBV12-3 or TRBV12-4; no clear D gene. The CDR3 spans 15 residues. V was pared by 7 bases and J by 0 bases, with 13 bases between. CDR3 sequence: CASTRGYLSGNTIYF. CDR3 DNA: TGTGCCAGCACCCGTGGGTATCTCTCTGGAAACACCATATATTTT.

The table lists this clonotype with a few counts. The CDR3 DNA is TGTGCCAGCAGTGGGCCGGCGGGGCAGTACTTC. This codes for CASSGPAGQYF. This chain connects TRBV28 to TRBJ2-7; D may be TRBD2 (5 bases). There are 11 residues in the CDR3. Germline CDR1 reads MDHEN; CDR2 reads SYDVKM. Trimming stripped 5 bases from V and 9 bases from J, with 11 bases between.

This clonotype occurred many times. The chain couples TRBV12-3 or TRBV12-4 to TRBJ2-5, with 7 bases matching TRBD1. Germline trimming cut 3 bases from V and 0 bases from J; bases unmatched to any gene: 1. This CDR3 has 14 amino acids. CDR3 in DNA: TGTGCCAGCAGTTTGGGACAGCACCAAGAGACCCAGTACTTC. It encodes CASSLGQHQETQYF.

There are a few counts of this clonotype. The rearrangement uses TRBV3-1 and TRBJ2-2, with 9 bases aligning to TRBD2. V dropped 3 bases and J dropped 5; count of bases not matched to a gene: 4. The V gene's germline CDR1 is LGHDT and CDR2 YNNKEL (reference sequence). This CDR3 is built from 15 residues. DNA for the CDR3: TGTGCCAGCAGCCACTCAGCGGGGGGAACCGGGGAGCTGTTTTTT. This gives the protein CASSHSAGGTGELFF.

The chain joins TRBV5-6 to TRBJ2-2; D is perhaps TRBD2 (6 bases). The CDR3 is 18 residues long. Trimming took off 0 bases at V and 3 bases at J, with 18 bases between the two ends. Germline V gene lookup returns CDR1 SGHDT and CDR2 YYEEEE. The CDR3 loop is CASSLASLGGIHTGELFF. The DNA for the CDR3 is TGTGCCAGCAGCTTGGCCAGTCTTGGCGGGATACACACCGGGGAGCTGTTTTTT.

The chain is built from TRBV10-2 and TRBJ2-1, with 14 bases aligning to TRBD2. V lost 6 bases to trimming and J lost 7 bases; unmatched junction nucleotides: 5. The CDR3 sequence is 15 residues long. The germline CDR1 and CDR2 sequences are WSHSY and SAAADI. CDR3 loop: CASRSGTSGRNEQFF. The CDR3 nucleotides are TGCGCCAGCAGATCCGGGACTAGCGGGAGAAATGAGCAGTTCTTC.

This clonotype was seen repeatedly, ten times or more. The CDR3 spells CASSKGTGSTEAFF. The CDR3 DNA reads as TGTGCCAGCAGCAAAGGGACAGGGAGTACTGAAGCTTTCTTT. This chain joins TRBV7-8 and TRBJ1-1; 9 nucleotides match TRBD1. Per germline, CDR1 SGHVS and CDR2 FQNEAQ. The CDR3 is 14 residues long. With V trimmed by 5 bases and J by 5 bases, 6 bases remained unmatched.

The chain employs TRBV6-1 and TRBJ1-2; D gene unclear. Per germline, CDR1 MNHNS and CDR2 SASEGT. V shed 2 bases and J shed 4 bases, with 14 bases lying between them. The CDR3 covers 15 residues. This CDR3 reads CASSETSGLSYGYTF. The DNA of the CDR3 is TGTGCCAGCAGTGAAACTTCCGGGCTGTCCTATGGCTACACCTTC.

The CDR3 sequence: CATRDSWGRYGYTF. As DNA, the CDR3 is TGTGCCACCAGAGATAGCTGGGGTCGCTATGGCTACACCTTC. The rearrangement joins TRBV24-1 to TRBJ1-2; D remains unclear. CDR1 is KGHDR, CDR2 SFDVKD, per germline. The CDR3 sequence is 14 residues long. Trimming removed 7 bases at V and 4 bases at J, with 15 bases between.